One sample yielded the 10 T cell receptor beta chains listed below, sequenced in a study of Graves' ophthalmopathy and Graves' hyperthyroidism. RNA transcripts provided the template for amplifying TCR beta CDR3 regions. Second-round multiplex PCR followed a first-round RT-PCR using HTBI primers. One entry per CDR3 protein, called by TCRdb with MiXCR from the multiplex PCR reads. The sample carries 1 million to 1.3 million distinct CDR3 sequences, about 36% recorded once. The sample consisted of peripheral blood or thyroid tissue (not recorded which). The source of these receptors is an adult man with Graves' hyperthyroidism.

There are many counts of this clonotype. This chain joins TRBV4-3 and TRBJ2-6, with D uncertain. The V end lost 2 bases, the J end lost 0 bases, and 5 bases lay between the germline ends. There are 15 residues in the CDR3. Germline CDR1 reads LGHNA; CDR2 reads YSLEER. CDR3 region: CASSQIVSGANVLTF. In DNA, the CDR3 is TGCGCCAGCAGCCAAATTGTCTCTGGGGCCAACGTCCTGACTTTC.

The chain links TRBV7-8 to TRBJ1-4; D is possibly TRBD1 (5 bases). CDR1 is SGHVS, CDR2 FQNEAQ, per germline. This CDR3 is built from 16 residues. The ends were cut back, 5 bases at V and 0 bases at J, with 13 bases in the middle. Written as DNA, the CDR3 is TGTGCCAGCAGCCTTCGACAGAGTTCAACTAATGAAAAACTGTTTTTT. Its protein product is CASSLRQSSTNEKLFF.

This clonotype showed up many times. This sequence joins TRBV15 and TRBJ1-1; D perhaps matches TRBD1 (6 bases). The V end was cut by 0 bases, the J end by 14 bases, with 25 bases between. The CDR3 spans 16 residues. Germline V gives CDR1 LNHNV, CDR2 YYDKDF (reference sequence). The CDR3 protein is CATSRDPARGTPMRFF. For the CDR3, the DNA is TGTGCCACCAGCAGAGACCCTGCCCGTGGGACACCGATGAGGTTCTTT.

The gene calls are TRBV30 and TRBJ2-7; D not certain. V shed 0 bases and J shed 2 bases, with 8 bases lying between them. This CDR3 has 13 amino acids. The germline V gene has CDR1 GTSNPN and CDR2 SVGIG (reference sequence). Here the CDR3 DNA reads TGTGCCTGGAGTGTACGCGGCACCTACGAGCAGTACTTC. Translated: CAWSVRGTYEQYF.

In the case of this clonotype: This could be a read error, since a much larger clone is one nucleotide away. The chain couples TRBV7-9 to TRBJ2-7; 7 bases fit TRBD1. V shed 4 bases and J 3 bases; nucleotides not matched to a gene: 15. The CDR3 has 17 amino acids. In germline, CDR1 is SEHNR, CDR2 FQNEAQ (reference sequence). The CDR3 region is CASSSAAGDRTFYEQYF. The CDR3 bases are TGTGCCAGCAGCTCGGCGGCAGGGGACAGAACCTTCTACGAGCAGTACTTC.

A note on this clonotype: A much larger clone sits a single nucleotide away, making a read error possible. The J gene is TRBJ2-2, the V gene TRBV7-9, with a weak D call TRBD1 (6 bases). Germline CDR1 reads SEHNR; CDR2 reads FQNEAQ (reference sequence). V lost 5 bases, J lost 5 bases, and 15 bases lay in between. The CDR3 is 15 amino acids. In nucleotides, the CDR3 is TGTGCCAGCAGCAGGCAAGGGGGACCAACCGGGGAGCTGTTTTTT. Translated, it gives CASSRQGGPTGELFF.

V usage is TRBV6-2 or TRBV6-3 and J usage is TRBJ2-7; D call uncertain. The CDR3 has 16 residues. The V end was cut by 0 bases, the J end by 0 bases, with 12 bases between. From germline, CDR1 is MNHEY and CDR2 SVGEGT. This CDR3 reads CASSYSLSGDSYEQYF. CDR3 in DNA: TGTGCCAGCAGTTACTCGTTGTCAGGTGACTCCTACGAGCAGTACTTC.

This clonotype was recorded at least ten times. The chain employs TRBV6-2 or TRBV6-3 and TRBJ1-5, with unresolved D. CDR3 length: 12 residues. Per germline, CDR1 MNHEY and CDR2 SVGEGT. Trimming left V 7 bases short and J 4 bases short, with 8 bases between. CDR3 loop: CASTDWNQPQHF. In DNA, the CDR3 is TGTGCCAGCACCGACTGGAATCAGCCCCAGCATTTT.

This chain uses TRBV2 with TRBJ2-7, with 7 nucleotides matching TRBD2. CDR1 is SNHLY and CDR2 is FYNNEI in the germline V gene. With 8 bases clipped from V and 2 bases from J, the junction kept 6 bases outside the gene matches. The length of the CDR3 is 13 residues. The CDR3 DNA sequence: TGTGCCAGCGAGAGCGGGACTACCTACGAGCAGTACTTC. Its protein is CASESGTTYEQYF.

This chain links TRBV6-5 with TRBJ2-7, with TRBD1 matching over 9 bases. J gave up 1 base and V 5 bases, and 6 bases lay outside the gene matches. Germline V gene sequence: CDR1 MNHEY, CDR2 SVGAGI. This CDR3 has 15 residues. CDR3 sequence: CASSQYRGLSYEQYF. CDR3 DNA sequence: TGTGCCAGCAGTCAATACAGGGGGCTATCCTACGAGCAGTACTTC.